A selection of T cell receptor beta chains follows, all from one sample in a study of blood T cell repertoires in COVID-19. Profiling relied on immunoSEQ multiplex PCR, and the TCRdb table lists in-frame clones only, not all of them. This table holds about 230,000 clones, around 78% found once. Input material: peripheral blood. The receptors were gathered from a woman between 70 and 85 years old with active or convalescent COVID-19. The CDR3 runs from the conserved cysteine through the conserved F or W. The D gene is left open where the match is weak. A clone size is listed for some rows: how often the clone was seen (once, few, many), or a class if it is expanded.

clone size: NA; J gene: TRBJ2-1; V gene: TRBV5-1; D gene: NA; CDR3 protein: CASSFRSGLQNEQFF; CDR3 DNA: TGCGCCAGCAGCTTTCGCAGCGGACTTCAAAATGAGCAGTTCTTC
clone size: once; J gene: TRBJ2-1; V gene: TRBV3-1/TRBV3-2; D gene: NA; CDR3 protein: CASSQGGEQFF; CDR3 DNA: TGTGCCAGCAGCCAGGGGGGTGAGCAGTTCTTC
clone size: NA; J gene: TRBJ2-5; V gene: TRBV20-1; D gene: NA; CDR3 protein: CSARGAETQYF; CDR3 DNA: TGCAGTGCTCGGGGGGCGGAGACCCAGTACTTC
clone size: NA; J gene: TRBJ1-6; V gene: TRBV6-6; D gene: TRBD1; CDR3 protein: CASSYSTGGYSPLHF; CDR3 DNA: TGTGCCAGCAGTTACTCGACAGGGGGTTATTCACCCCTCCACTTT
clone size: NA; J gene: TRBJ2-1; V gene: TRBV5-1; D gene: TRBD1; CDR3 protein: CASSQGQRQGDEQFF; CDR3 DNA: TGCGCCAGCAGCCAGGGACAGCGCCAAGGGGATGAGCAGTTCTTC
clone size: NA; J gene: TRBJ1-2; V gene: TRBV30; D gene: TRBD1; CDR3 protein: CAWSTGGSYGYTF; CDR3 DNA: TGTGCCTGGAGTACAGGGGGCTCCTATGGCTACACCTTC
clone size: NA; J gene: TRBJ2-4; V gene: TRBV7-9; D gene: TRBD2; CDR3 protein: CASRREGGNIQYF; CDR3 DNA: TGTGCCAGCAGGCGGGAGGGAGGAAACATTCAGTACTTC
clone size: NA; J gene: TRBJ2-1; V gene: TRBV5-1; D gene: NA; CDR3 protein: CASSPLNSGSSYNEQFF; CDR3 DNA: TGCGCCAGCAGTCCTCTTAATAGCGGAAGCTCCTACAATGAGCAGTTCTTC
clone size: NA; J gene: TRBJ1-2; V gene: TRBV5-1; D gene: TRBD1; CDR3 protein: CASSLASGQGTYGYTF; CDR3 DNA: TGCGCCAGCAGCTTGGCCTCAGGACAGGGGACCTATGGCTACACCTTC
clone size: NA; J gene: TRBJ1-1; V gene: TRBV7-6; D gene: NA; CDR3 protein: CASRGGGPNTEAFF; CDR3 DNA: TGTGCCAGCCGGGGAGGTGGGCCTAACACTGAAGCTTTCTTT
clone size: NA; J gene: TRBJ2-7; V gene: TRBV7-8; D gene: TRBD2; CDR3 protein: CASSLRPGLADLSYEQYF; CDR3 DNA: TGTGCCAGCAGCTTACGGCCGGGACTAGCCGACTTATCCTACGAGCAGTACTTC
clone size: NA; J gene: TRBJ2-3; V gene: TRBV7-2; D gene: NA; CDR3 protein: CASSGNRADTQYF; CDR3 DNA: TGTGCCAGCAGCGGTAACAGGGCAGATACGCAGTATTTT
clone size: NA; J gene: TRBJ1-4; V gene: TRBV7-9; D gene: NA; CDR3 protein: CASRSSGVDEKLFF; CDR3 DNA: TGTGCCAGCAGAAGCTCAGGGGTGGATGAAAAACTGTTTTTT
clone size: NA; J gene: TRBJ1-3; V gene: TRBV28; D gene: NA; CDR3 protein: CASSPPTGAGNTIYF; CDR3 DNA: TGTGCCAGCAGCCCCCCAACCGGGGCTGGAAACACCATATATTTT
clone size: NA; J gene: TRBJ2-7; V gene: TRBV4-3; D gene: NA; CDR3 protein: CASSQDFAGASYEQYF; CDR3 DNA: TGCGCCAGCAGCCAAGATTTTGCGGGGGCCTCCTACGAGCAGTACTTC
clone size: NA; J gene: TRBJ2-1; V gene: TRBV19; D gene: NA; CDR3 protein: CASKGVGNSYNEQFF; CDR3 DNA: TGTGCCAGTAAGGGGGTGGGTAACTCCTACAATGAGCAGTTCTTC
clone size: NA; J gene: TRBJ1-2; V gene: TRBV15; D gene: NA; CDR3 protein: CATSRDRLDSGYGYTF; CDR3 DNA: TGTGCCACCAGCAGAGATCGATTAGACTCCGGATATGGCTACACCTTC
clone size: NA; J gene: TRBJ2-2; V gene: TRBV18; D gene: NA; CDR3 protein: CASSPPSGTGELFF; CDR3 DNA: TGTGCCAGCTCACCGCCTTCAGGCACCGGGGAGCTGTTTTTT
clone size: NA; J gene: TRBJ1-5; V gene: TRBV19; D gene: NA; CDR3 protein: CASSTGYQPQHF; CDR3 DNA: TGTGCCAGTAGTACAGGGTATCAGCCCCAGCATTTT
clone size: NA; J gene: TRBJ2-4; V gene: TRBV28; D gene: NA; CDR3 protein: CASSTRLATLAKNIQYF; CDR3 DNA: TGTGCCAGCAGTACCCGCCTAGCGACTCTAGCCAAAAACATTCAGTACTTC
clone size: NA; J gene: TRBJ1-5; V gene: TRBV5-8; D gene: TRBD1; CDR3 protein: CASSEGTGHSNQPQHF; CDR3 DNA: TGTGCCAGCAGCGAAGGGACAGGACATAGCAATCAGCCCCAGCATTTT
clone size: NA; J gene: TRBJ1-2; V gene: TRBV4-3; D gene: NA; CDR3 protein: CASSQDLQGNYGYTF; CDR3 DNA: TGCGCCAGCAGCCAAGATCTGCAGGGTAACTATGGCTACACCTTC